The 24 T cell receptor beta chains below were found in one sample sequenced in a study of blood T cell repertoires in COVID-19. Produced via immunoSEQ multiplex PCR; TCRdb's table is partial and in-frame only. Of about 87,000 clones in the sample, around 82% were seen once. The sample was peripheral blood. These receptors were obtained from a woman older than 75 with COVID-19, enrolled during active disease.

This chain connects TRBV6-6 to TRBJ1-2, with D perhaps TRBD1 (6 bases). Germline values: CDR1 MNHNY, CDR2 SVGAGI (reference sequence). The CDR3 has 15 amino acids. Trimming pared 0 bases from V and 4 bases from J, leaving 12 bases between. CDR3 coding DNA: TGTGCCAGCAGTTACTCGTCTGGGACAATCTATGGCTACACCTTC. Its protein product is CASSYSSGTIYGYTF.

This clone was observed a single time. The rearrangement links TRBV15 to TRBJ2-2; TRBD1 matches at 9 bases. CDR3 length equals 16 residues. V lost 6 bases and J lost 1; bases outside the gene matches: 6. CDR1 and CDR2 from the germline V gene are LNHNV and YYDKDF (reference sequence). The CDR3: CATRLRGQGNTGELFF. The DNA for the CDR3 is TGTGCCACCAGACTGCGGGGACAGGGGAACACCGGGGAGCTGTTTTTT.

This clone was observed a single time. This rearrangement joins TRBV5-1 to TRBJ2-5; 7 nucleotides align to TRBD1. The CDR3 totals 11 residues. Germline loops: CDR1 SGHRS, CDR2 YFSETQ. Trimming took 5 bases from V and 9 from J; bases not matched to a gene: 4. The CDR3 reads CASRDTGAQYF. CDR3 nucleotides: TGCGCCAGCAGAGATACAGGGGCCCAGTACTTC.

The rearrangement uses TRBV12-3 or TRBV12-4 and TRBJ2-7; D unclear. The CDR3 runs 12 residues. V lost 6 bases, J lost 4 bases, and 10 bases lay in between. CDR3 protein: CASSKQFYEQYF. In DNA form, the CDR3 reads TGTGCCAGCAGCAAACAGTTTTACGAGCAGTACTTC.

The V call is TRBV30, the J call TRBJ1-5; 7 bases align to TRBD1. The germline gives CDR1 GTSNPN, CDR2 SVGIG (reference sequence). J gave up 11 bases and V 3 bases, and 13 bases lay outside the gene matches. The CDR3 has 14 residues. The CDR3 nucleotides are TGTGCCTGGAGAGGAGAAGGGGGCTCGGGGACCCAGCATTTT. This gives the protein CAWRGEGGSGTQHF.

The CDR3 loop is CAISGQEVYGYTF. The CDR3 region has the DNA TGTGCCATCAGTGGACAGGAGGTCTATGGCTACACCTTC. The chain joins TRBV10-3 to TRBJ1-2, with a possible D match to TRBD1 (6 bases). Germline V lookup: CDR1 ENHRY, CDR2 SYGVKD. This CDR3 has 13 amino acids. With 4 bases removed from V and 4 bases from J, the gap between germline ends came to 10 bases.

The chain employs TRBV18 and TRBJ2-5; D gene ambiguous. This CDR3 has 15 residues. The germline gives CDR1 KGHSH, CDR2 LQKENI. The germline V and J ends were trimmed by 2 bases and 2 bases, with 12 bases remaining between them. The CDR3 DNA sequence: TGTGCCAGCTCACCAATCTCAACACATCAAGAGACCCAGTACTTC. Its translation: CASSPISTHQETQYF.

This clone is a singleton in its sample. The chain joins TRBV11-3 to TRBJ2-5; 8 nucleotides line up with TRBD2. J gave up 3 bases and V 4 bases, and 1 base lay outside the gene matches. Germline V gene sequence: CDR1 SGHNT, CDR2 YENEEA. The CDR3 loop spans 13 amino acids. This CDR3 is CASSSGGEETQYF. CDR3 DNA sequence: TGTGCCAGCAGCTCCGGGGGGGAAGAGACCCAGTACTTC.

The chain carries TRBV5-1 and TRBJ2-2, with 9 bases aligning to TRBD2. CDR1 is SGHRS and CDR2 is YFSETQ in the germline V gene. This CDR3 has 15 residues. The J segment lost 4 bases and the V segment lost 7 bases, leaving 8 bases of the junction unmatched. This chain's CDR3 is CASGKIAGVTGELFF. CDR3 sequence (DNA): TGCGCCAGCGGGAAAATAGCGGGAGTCACCGGGGAGCTGTTTTTT.

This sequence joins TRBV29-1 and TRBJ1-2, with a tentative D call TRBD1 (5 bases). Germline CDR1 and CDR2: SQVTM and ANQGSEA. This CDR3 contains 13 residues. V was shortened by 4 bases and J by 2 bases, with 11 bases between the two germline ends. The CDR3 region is CSVVLRANYGYTF. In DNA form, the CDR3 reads TGCAGCGTTGTGCTCAGGGCGAACTATGGCTACACCTTC.

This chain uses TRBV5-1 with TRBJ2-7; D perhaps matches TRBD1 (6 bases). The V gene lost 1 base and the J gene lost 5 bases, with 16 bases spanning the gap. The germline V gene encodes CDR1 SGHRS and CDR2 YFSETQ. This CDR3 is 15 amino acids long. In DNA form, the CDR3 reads TGCGCCAGCAGCTTGTCTCCCAGGGGCGTAAACGAGCAGTACTTC. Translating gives CASSLSPRGVNEQYF.

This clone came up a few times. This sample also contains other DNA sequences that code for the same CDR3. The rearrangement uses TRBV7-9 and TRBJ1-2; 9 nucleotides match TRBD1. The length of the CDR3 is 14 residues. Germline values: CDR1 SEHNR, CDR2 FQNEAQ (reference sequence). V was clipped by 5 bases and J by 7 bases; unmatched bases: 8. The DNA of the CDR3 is TGTGCCAGCAGCCCCAGGACAGGGGCCGGTGGCTACACCTTC. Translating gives CASSPRTGAGGYTF.

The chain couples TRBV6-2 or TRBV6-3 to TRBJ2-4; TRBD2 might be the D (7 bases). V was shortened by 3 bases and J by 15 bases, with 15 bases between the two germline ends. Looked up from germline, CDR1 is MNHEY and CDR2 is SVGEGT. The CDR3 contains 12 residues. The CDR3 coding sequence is TGTGCCAGCAGTTATGGGGGCGGGAGTTTGTACTTC. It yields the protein CASSYGGGSLYF.

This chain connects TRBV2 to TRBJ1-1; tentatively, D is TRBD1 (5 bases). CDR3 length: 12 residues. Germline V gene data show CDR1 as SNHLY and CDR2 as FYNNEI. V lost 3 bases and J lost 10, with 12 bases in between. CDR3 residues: CASSETVWGAFF. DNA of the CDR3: TGTGCCAGCAGTGAGACAGTATGGGGAGCTTTCTTT.

CDR3 sequence reads: CASSEAGGTEQFF. CDR3 in DNA: TGTGCCAGCAGTGAAGCTGGGGGGACTGAGCAGTTCTTC. V usage is TRBV2 and J usage is TRBJ2-1; maybe TRBD2 (6 bases). Trimming stripped 0 bases from V and 9 bases from J, with 9 bases between. Looked up from germline, CDR1 is SNHLY and CDR2 is FYNNEI. The length of the CDR3 is 13 residues.

DNA for the CDR3: TGTGCCAGCAGCCAAGATGTTGCGACAGGCTATGGCTACACCTTC. As protein: CASSQDVATGYGYTF. The rearrangement links TRBV4-2 to TRBJ1-2; tentatively, D is TRBD1 (6 bases). Trimming shortened V by 0 bases and J by 4 bases, and 12 bases separated the two germline ends. CDR3 length: 15 residues. Germline lookup yields CDR1 LGHNA and CDR2 YNFKEQ.

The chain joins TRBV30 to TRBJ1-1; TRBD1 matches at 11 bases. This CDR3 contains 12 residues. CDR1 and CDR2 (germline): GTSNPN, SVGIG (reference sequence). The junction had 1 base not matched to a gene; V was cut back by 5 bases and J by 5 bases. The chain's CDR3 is CAWGDRGTEAFF. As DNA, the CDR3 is TGTGCCTGGGGGGACAGGGGGACTGAAGCTTTCTTT.

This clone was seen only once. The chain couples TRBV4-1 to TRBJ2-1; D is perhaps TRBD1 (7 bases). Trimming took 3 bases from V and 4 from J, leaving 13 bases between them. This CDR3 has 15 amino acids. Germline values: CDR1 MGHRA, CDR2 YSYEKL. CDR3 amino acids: CASSQRDRQYNEQFF. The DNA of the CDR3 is TGCGCCAGCAGCCAGCGGGACAGACAATACAATGAGCAGTTCTTC.

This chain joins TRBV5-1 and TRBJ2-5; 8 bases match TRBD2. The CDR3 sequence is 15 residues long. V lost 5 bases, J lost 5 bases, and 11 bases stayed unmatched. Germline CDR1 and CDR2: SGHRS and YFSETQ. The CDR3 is CASSFHGTREETQYF. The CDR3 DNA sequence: TGCGCCAGCAGTTTTCACGGGACTAGAGAGGAGACCCAGTACTTC. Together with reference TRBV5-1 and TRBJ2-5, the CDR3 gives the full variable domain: KAGVTQTPRYLIKTRGQQVTLSCSPISGHRSVSWYQQTPGQGLQFLFEYFSETQRNKGNFPGRFSGRQFSNSRSEMNVSTLELGDSALYLCASSFHGTREETQYFGPGTRLLVL.

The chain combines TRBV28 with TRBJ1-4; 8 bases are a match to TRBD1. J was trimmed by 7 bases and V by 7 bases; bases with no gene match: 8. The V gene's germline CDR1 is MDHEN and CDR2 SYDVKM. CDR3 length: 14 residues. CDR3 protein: CASTYQGASEKLFF. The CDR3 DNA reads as TGTGCCAGCACATATCAGGGGGCTTCTGAAAAACTGTTTTTT.

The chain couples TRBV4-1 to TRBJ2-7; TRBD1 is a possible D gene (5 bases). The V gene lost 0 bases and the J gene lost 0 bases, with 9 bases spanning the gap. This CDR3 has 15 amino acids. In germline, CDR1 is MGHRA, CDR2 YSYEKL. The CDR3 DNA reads TGCGCCAGCAGCCAAGATTACAGGAACTCCTACGAGCAGTACTTC. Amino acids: CASSQDYRNSYEQYF.

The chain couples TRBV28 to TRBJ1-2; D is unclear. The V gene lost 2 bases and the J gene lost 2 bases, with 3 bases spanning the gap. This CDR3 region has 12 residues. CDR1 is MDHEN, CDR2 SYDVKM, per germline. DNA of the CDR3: TGTGCCAGCAGTTTACAGAACTATGGCTACACCTTC. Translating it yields CASSLQNYGYTF.

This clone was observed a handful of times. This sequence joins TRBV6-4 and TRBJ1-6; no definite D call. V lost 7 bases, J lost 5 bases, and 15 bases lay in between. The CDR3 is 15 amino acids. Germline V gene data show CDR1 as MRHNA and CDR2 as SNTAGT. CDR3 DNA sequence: TGTGCCAGCACCGCCCGCCCGGTCCATAATTCACCCCTCCACTTT. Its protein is CASTARPVHNSPLHF.

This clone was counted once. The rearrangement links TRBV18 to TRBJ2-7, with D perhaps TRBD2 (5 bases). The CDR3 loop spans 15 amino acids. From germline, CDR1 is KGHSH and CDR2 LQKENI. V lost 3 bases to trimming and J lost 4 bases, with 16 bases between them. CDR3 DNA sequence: TGTGCCAGCTCACCCCCAGGTGGGAGTGGGTACGAGCAGTACTTC. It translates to CASSPPGGSGYEQYF.